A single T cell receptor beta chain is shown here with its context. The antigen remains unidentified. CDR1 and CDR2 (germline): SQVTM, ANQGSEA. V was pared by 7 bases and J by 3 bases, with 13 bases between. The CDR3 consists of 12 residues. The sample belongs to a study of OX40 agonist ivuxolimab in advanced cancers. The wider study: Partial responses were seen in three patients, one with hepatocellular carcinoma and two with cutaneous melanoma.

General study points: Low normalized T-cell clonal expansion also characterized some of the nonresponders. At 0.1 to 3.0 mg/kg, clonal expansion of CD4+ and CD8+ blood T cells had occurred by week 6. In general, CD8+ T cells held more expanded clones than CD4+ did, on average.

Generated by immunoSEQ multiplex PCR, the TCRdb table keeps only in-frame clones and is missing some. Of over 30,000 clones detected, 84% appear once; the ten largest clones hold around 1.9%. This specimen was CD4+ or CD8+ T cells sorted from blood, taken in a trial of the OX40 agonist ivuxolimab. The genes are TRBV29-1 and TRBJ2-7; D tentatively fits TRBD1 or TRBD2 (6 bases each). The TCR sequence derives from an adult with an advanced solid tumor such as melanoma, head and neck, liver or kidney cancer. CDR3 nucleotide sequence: TGCAGCGCGGGGGACACCAACTACGAGCAGTACTTC. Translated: CSAGDTNYEQYF.